The present TCR beta chain was sequenced within a study of T cell repertoires in cytomegalovirus infection. The overall study: Epitope selection comprised recently identified HLA-C-restricted CMV epitopes and well-studied HLA-B-restricted CMV epitopes. Matching HLA type, along with CMV infection, was indicated by public TCR beta signatures.

MiXCR was run by TCRdb on the reads, yielding one entry per CDR3 protein. The table has 55,000 to 85,000 distinct CDR3 sequences, 20% to 25% seen once. This CDR3 is built from 16 residues. CDR1 and CDR2 (germline): MGHRA, YSYEKL. V lost 1 base and J lost 5; bases outside the gene matches: 10. This clonotype was counted between two and nine times. Antigen: not known. Findings and caveats of the study: In two of eight donors, the top clonotype was HLA-C-restricted CMV-specific. Cumulated frequencies of public TCR beta families served to identify carriers of CMV plus the relevant HLA.

The V gene is TRBV4-1, the J gene TRBJ1-1; TRBD1 agrees at 7 bases. The specimen comprised CD8+ T cells from cultured PBMCs, sampled from culture after CMV antigen stimulation. This TCR was sampled from a human donor in good health (CMV status not recorded). Some clones in this sample may be carry-over from other donors' samples. The CDR3 DNA is TGCGCCAGCAGCCAAGCCTTTACAGGGGCGGAAACTGAAGCTTTCTTT. It specifies CASSQAFTGAETEAFF.